Here is one TCR beta chain with its context. What it binds is unknown. TCRdb reworked the 5' RACE reads into one entry per CDR3 protein, no DNA. The sample yields over 110,000 distinct CDR3 sequences, of which the top ten take up 2% to 2.5%. This specimen comes from a study of monozygotic twins with inflammatory bowel disease. Points from the study as a whole: Relative clonotype sharing with others was diminished in IBD patients versus healthy twins, particularly with disease activity.

This TCR was recovered from a human donor with ulcerative colitis or Crohn's disease, or a healthy co-twin of an affected twin (not recorded which). Sequences were obtained from blood.

The CDR3 sequence: CASSGTAGPGELFF. The V gene is TRBV9, the J gene TRBJ2-2; lacking DNA, the TRBD1 call made by TCRdb goes unchecked. The germline gives CDR1 SGDLS, CDR2 YYNGEE. The CDR3 length is 14 residues.